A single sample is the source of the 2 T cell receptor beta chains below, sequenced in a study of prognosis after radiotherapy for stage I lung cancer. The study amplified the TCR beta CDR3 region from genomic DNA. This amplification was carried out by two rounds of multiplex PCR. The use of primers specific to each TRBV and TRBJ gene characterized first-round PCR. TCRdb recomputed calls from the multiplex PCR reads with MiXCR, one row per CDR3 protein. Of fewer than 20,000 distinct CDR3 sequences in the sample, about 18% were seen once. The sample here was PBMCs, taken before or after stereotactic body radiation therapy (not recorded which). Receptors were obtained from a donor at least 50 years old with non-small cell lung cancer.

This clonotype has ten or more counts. The CDR3 here is CASSRSEITATYGYTF. The CDR3 DNA follows: TGTGCCAGCAGCCGGTCGGAAATAACAGCGACCTATGGCTACACCTTC. V gene TRBV7-9 combines with J gene TRBJ1-2; D not resolved. The CDR3 spans 16 residues. V was clipped by 5 bases and J by 4 bases, with 20 bases between them. Germline CDR1 reads SEHNR; CDR2 reads FQNEAQ (reference sequence). Complete variable domain (other parts from reference TRBV7-9 and TRBJ1-2): DTGVSQNPRHKITKRGQNVTFRCDPISEHNRLYWYRQTLGQGPEFLTYFQNEAQLEKSRLLSDRFSAERPKGSFSTLEIQRTEQGDSAMYLCASSRSEITATYGYTFGSGTRLTVV.

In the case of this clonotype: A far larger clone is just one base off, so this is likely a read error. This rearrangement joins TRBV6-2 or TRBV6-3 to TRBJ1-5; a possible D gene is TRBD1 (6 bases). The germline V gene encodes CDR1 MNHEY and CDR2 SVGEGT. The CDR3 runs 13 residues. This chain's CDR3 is CASNRVINQRQHF. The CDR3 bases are TGTGCCAGCAACAGGGTTATCAATCAGCGCCAGCATTTT.